One and the same sample provided the 14 T cell receptor beta chains below, sequenced in a study of shared clonotypes between healthy human individuals. Here immunoSEQ multiplex PCR was the method, and the copy in TCRdb shows in-frame clones only, minus some. The data show under 2,500,000 clones, with approximately 94% seen just once and around 0.13% held by the top ten. Sequenced input: naive CD4+ T cells sorted from blood. Subset meaning: CD45RA+ positively selected. These receptors all stem from a man aged 18 to 35 in good health.

The chain has TRBV9 and TRBJ2-1; TRBD1 matches at 9 bases. Germline CDR1 and CDR2: SGDLS and YYNGEE. This CDR3 comprises 16 residues. Trimming cost V 1 base and J 3 bases; bases outside gene matches: 5. The CDR3 sequence: CASSVPGQGLYNEQFF. In nucleotides, the CDR3 is TGTGCCAGCAGCGTACCGGGACAGGGACTCTACAATGAGCAGTTCTTC.

The V and J genes are TRBV6-1 and TRBJ1-3; the D is unclear. The CDR3 extends over 16 amino acids. Trimming pared 2 bases from V and 2 bases from J, leaving 13 bases between. Looked up from germline, CDR1 is MNHNS and CDR2 is SASEGT. For the CDR3, the DNA is TGTGCCAGCAGTGAATTGGGGAAAGACCCTGGAAACACCATATATTTT. Amino acid sequence: CASSELGKDPGNTIYF.

This clone was seen just once. The gene calls are TRBV7-6 and TRBJ2-1, with 7 positions matching TRBD2. V lost 7 bases and J lost 2; bases outside the gene matches: 5. Germline V lookup: CDR1 SGHVS, CDR2 FNYEAQ. The CDR3 has 14 amino acids. This chain's CDR3 is CASTSGLAYNEQFF. The CDR3 nucleotides read TGTGCCAGCACCTCCGGACTAGCCTACAATGAGCAGTTCTTC.

The V call is TRBV5-1, the J call TRBJ2-7, with D maybe TRBD2 (7 bases). CDR1 SGHRS and CDR2 YFSETQ come from the germline V gene. The CDR3 is made up of 15 amino acids. Trimming cost V 7 bases and J 2 bases, with 19 bases left between them. The CDR3 reads CASANGGGRPYEQYF. Written as DNA, the CDR3 is TGCGCCAGCGCGAACGGGGGCGGGAGACCCTACGAGCAGTACTTC. The full variable domain, its missing parts supplied by reference TRBV5-1 and TRBJ2-7, is KAGVTQTPRYLIKTRGQQVTLSCSPISGHRSVSWYQQTPGQGLQFLFEYFSETQRNKGNFPGRFSGRQFSNSRSEMNVSTLELGDSALYLCASANGGGRPYEQYFGPGTRLTVT.

This clone appeared once. V gene TRBV30 combines with J gene TRBJ1-3; D not resolved. Germline values: CDR1 GTSNPN, CDR2 SVGIG (reference sequence). The germline V and J ends were trimmed by 2 bases and 0 bases, with 11 bases remaining between them. This CDR3 is 15 amino acids long. CDR3 region: CAWSLGAFSGNTIYF. The CDR3 bases are TGTGCCTGGAGTCTCGGTGCCTTCTCTGGAAACACCATATATTTT.

The rearrangement joins TRBV19 to TRBJ1-6, with unresolved D. The length of the CDR3 is 13 residues. V lost 7 bases and J 7 bases, leaving 11 bases between the germline ends. CDR1 and CDR2 from the germline V gene are LNHDA and SQIVND (reference sequence). CDR3 protein: CASKARENSPLHF. The DNA of the CDR3 is TGTGCCAGTAAGGCTCGAGAAAATTCACCCCTCCACTTT.

The CDR3 here is CASSADEGAKNIQYF. CDR3 coding DNA: TGCGCCAGCAGCGCTGACGAGGGGGCCAAAAACATTCAGTACTTC. This chain links TRBV5-1 with TRBJ2-4; either TRBD1 or TRBD2 may fit D (5 bases each). The germline gives CDR1 SGHRS, CDR2 YFSETQ. The CDR3 runs 15 residues. V shed 4 bases and J shed 1 base, with 12 bases lying between them.

V and J are TRBV27 and TRBJ1-5; tentatively, D is TRBD1 (5 bases). The CDR3 consists of 17 residues. The V gene's germline CDR1 is MNHEY and CDR2 SMNVEV (reference sequence). Trimming removed 1 base from V and 4 bases from J, with 17 bases in between. The CDR3 loop reads CASSLLAGRAPNQPQHF. The CDR3 coding sequence is TGTGCCAGCAGTTTATTAGCCGGCAGGGCGCCAAATCAGCCCCAGCATTTT.

V and J are TRBV4-2 and TRBJ1-2; tentatively, D is TRBD1 (6 bases). The CDR3 is 14 amino acids. The V end lost 0 bases, the J end lost 5 bases, and 10 bases lay between the germline ends. From germline, CDR1 is LGHNA and CDR2 YNFKEQ. DNA for the CDR3: TGTGCCAGCAGCCAAGATACGGGGACATATGGCTACACCTTC. It translates to CASSQDTGTYGYTF.

This clone was counted once. This chain uses TRBV11-2 with TRBJ2-3, with D possibly TRBD1 on 5 matching bases. The germline gives CDR1 SGHAT, CDR2 FQNNGV. V gave up 4 bases and J gave up 1 base, with 12 bases separating them. The CDR3 is made up of 15 amino acids. CDR3: CASSSRQFGTDTQYF. The CDR3 bases are TGTGCCAGCAGCTCACGACAGTTTGGCACAGATACGCAGTATTTT.

The chain joins TRBV4-2 to TRBJ2-3; perhaps TRBD1 as D (5 bases). The CDR3 totals 17 residues. The germline gives CDR1 LGHNA, CDR2 YNFKEQ. V was cut by 4 bases and J by 1 base, with 18 bases left in between. The CDR3 protein is CASSLDSMAARTDTQYF. The CDR3 DNA is TGTGCCAGCAGCCTCGACAGTATGGCGGCCCGCACAGATACGCAGTATTTT.

The V call is TRBV19, the J call TRBJ1-6; possible D gene TRBD1, 5 bases. V lost 3 bases and J lost 8, with 14 bases in between. CDR3 length: 15 residues. Germline CDR1 is LNHDA and CDR2 is SQIVND (reference sequence). The CDR3 DNA reads TGTGCCAGTAGTATTCCGGCAGGAGGGGATTCACCCCTCCACTTT. Protein sequence: CASSIPAGGDSPLHF.

The gene calls are TRBV10-3 and TRBJ1-2, with a weak D call TRBD1 (6 bases). This CDR3 spans 14 amino acids. Germline V gene data show CDR1 as ENHRY and CDR2 as SYGVKD. Trimming took off 6 bases at V and 4 bases at J, with 15 bases between the two ends. CDR3 residues: CAISDAPQGYGYTF. The DNA for the CDR3 is TGTGCCATCAGCGACGCCCCACAGGGCTATGGCTACACCTTC.

For this clone: Relative to the germline gene, one junction end is altered; a read error may explain this. This rearrangement joins TRBV7-7 to TRBJ2-3; possibly TRBD2 for D (5 bases). The CDR3 consists of 13 residues. Germline V lookup: CDR1 SSHAT, CDR2 FNYEAQ (reference sequence). The CDR3 loop is CASSPGLGDTQYF. DNA for the CDR3: TGTGCTAGCAGCCCTGGACTGGGAGATACGCAGTATTTT.